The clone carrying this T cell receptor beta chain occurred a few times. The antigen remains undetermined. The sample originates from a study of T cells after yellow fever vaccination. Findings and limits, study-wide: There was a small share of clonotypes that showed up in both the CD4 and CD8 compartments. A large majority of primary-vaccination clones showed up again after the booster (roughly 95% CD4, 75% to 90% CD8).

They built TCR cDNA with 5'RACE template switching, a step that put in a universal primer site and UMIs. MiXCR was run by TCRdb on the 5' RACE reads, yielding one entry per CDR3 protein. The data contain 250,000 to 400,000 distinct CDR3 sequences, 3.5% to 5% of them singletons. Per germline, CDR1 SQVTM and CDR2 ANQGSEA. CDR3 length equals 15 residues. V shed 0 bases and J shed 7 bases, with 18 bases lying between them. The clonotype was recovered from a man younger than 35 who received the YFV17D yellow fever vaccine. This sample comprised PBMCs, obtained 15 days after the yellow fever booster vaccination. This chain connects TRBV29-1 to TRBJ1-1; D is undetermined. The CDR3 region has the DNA TGCAGCGTTGAAGATCCCTCCACCATCGGCGGTGAAGCTTTCTTT. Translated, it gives CSVEDPSTIGGEAFF.